This T cell receptor (beta chain) stems from a study of T-cell reconstitution after alpha-beta-depleted transplantation in children. This clonotype turned up a few times. V was shortened by 4 bases and J by 8 bases, with 11 bases between the two germline ends. The CDR3 runs to 12 residues. Germline CDR1 is ENHRY and CDR2 is SYGVKD. Using unique molecular identifiers, the investigators prepared the TCRbeta library. TCRdb called the PCR reads again in MiXCR, with one record for every CDR3 protein. The table lists roughly 790,000 distinct CDR3 sequences, around 15% of them singletons. Sequenced material: PBMCs, mostly from graft donor cells, taken 360 days after TCRalphabeta/CD19-depleted stem cell transplant. The sequence derives from a male patient younger than 18 who had a stem cell transplant for acute lymphoblastic leukemia, so the T cells may come from the graft donor. The chain recombines TRBV10-3 with TRBJ1-1; no clear D. As DNA, the CDR3 is TGTGCCATCAGTGGGATGGATCGGGAAGCTTTCTTT. Protein: CAISGMDREAFF.